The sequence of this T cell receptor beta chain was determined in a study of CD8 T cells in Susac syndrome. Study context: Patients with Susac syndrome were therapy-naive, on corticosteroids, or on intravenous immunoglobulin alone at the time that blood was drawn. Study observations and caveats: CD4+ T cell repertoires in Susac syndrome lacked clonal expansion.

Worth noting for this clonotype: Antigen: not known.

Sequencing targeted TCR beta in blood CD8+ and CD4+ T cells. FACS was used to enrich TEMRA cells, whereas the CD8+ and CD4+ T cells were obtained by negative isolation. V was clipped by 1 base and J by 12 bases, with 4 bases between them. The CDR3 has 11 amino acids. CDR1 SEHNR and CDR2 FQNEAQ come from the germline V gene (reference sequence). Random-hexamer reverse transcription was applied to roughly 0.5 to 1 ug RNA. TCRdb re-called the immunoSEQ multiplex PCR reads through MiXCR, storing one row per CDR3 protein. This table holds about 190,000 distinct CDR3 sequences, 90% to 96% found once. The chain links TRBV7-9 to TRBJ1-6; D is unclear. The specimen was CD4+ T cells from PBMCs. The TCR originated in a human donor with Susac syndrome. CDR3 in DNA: TGTGCCAGCAGCTTAGACCTACCCCTCCACTTT. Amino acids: CASSLDLPLHF.